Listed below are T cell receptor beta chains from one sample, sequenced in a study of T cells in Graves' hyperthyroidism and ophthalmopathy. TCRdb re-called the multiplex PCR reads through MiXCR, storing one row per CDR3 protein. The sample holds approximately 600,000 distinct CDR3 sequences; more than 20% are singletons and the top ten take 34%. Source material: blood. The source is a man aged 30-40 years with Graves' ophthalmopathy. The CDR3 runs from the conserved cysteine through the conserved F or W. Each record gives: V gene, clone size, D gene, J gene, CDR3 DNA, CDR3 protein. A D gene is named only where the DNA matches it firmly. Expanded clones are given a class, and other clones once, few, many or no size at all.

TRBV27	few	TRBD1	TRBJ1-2	TGTGCCAGCAGTTTAGGACAGGGTATAGGTGGCTACACCTTC	CASSLGQGIGGYTF
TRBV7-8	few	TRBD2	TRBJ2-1	TGTGCCAGCAGCCCCGGGAGGCGGGGCAATGAGCAGTTCTTC	CASSPGRRGNEQFF
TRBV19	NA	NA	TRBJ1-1	TGTGCCAGTAGTCCCCCGGGGATCTCTAACATGAACACTGAAGCTTTCTTT	CASSPPGISNMNTEAFF
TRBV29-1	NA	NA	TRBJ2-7	TGCAGCGTTGGGGGGTGGGAATCATACGAGCAGTACTTC	CSVGGWESYEQYF
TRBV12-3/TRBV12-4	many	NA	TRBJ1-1	TGTGCCAGCAGTCTCTTAGGGGCCGCGAACACTGAAGCTTTCTTT	CASSLLGAANTEAFF
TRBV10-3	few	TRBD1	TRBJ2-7	TGTGCCAGCCGGACAGGGGGCCGGAGGGAGCAGTACTTC	CASRTGGRREQYF
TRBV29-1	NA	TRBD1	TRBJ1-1	TGCAGCGCTGTGGGACAGATGAACACTGAAGCTTTCTTT	CSAVGQMNTEAFF
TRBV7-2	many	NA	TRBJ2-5	TGTGCCAGCAGCCGTAAAGCGGGCCCGTACCAAGAGACCCAGTACTTC	CASSRKAGPYQETQYF
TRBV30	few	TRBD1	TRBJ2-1	TGTGCCTGGGGGGGCCGGGACAGGGGCTACAATGAGCAGTTCTTC	CAWGGRDRGYNEQFF
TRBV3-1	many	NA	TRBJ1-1	TGTGCCAGCAGCCAGTCTACAGTGAACACTGAAGCTTTCTTT	CASSQSTVNTEAFF
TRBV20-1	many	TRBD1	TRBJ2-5	TGCAGTGCTAGAGAGAGGAGGGGACAGGGGGGCTTAGCGGGAGTCGGGGGAGAGACCCAGTACTTC	CSARERRGQGGLAGVGGETQYF
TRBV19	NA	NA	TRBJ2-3	TGTGCCAGTAGTATGGTAAGCGGAAGCACAGATACGCAGTATTTT	CASSMVSGSTDTQYF
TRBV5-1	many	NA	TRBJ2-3	TGCGCCAGCAGCTTACAAGGGGAGAGTACGCAGTATTTT	CASSLQGESTQYF
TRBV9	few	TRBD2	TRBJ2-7	TGTGCCAGCAGCGTAGAGTCTAGCGGGTACTACGAGCAGTACTTC	CASSVESSGYYEQYF
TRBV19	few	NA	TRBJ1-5	TGTGCCAGTACCAAATTCAATGGGCAGCCCCAGCATTTT	CASTKFNGQPQHF
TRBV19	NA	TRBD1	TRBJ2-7	TGTGCCAGTAGTATAGACGGACAGGGGGCTAACGAGCAGTACTTC	CASSIDGQGANEQYF
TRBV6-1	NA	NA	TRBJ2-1	TGTGCCAGCAGTGAGGATGCGGTTCCCTACAATGAGCAGTTCTTC	CASSEDAVPYNEQFF
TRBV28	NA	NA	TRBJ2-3	TGTGCCAGCAGTTCCCCTAGTACTATCGGCACAGATACGCAGTATTTT	CASSSPSTIGTDTQYF
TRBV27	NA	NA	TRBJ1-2	TGTGCCAGCAGTTTAAAAGCGGGGCGCATGGGGGGCTACACCTTC	CASSLKAGRMGGYTF
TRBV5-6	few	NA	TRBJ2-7	TGTGCCAGCAGCTTGGGAGGGGTGGGTCCCTCCTACGAGCAGTACTTC	CASSLGGVGPSYEQYF
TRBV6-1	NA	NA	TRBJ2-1	TGTGCCGCCTCAGAGTTAACGCGATACAATGAGCAGTTCTTC	CAASELTRYNEQFF
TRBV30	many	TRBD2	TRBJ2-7	TGTGCCTGTGAATCTAGCGGCTACGAGCAGTACTTC	CACESSGYEQYF
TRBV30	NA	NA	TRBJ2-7	TGTGCCTGGAGTCAAGGGGAGTACGAGCAGTACTTC	CAWSQGEYEQYF
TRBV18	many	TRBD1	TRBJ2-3	TGTGCCAGCTCACCCAACCGGGACAGGGTGGATACGCAGTATTTT	CASSPNRDRVDTQYF
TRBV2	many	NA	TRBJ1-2	TGTGCCAGCAGTGACGTTGGGCAGGGGTTAGCACCTTTTAATGGCTACACCTTC	CASSDVGQGLAPFNGYTF
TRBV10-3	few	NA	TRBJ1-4	TGTGCCATCAGTGCTGGTGAAAAACTGTTTTTT	CAISAGEKLFF